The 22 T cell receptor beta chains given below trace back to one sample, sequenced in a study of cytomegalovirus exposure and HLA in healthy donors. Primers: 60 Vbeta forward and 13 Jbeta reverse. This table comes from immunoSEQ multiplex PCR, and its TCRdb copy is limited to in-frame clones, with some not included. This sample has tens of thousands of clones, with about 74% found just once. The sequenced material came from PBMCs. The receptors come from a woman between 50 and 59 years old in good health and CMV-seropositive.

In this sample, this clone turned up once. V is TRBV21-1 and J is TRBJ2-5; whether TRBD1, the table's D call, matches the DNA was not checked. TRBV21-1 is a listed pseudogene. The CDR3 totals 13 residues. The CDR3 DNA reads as TGTGCCAGCAGCATGAAGGGGTTGGAGACCCAGTACTTC. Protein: CASSMKGLETQYF.

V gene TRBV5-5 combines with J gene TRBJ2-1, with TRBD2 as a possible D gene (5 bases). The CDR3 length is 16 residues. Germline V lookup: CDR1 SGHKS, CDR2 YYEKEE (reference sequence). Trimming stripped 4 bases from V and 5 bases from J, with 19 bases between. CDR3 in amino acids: CASSQLSGLSHNEQFF. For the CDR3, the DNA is TGTGCCAGCAGCCAACTGTCTGGACTGTCTCACAATGAGCAGTTCTTC. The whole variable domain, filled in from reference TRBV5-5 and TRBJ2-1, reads DAGVTQSPTHLIKTRGQQVTLRCSPISGHKSVSWYQQVLGQGPQFIFQYYEKEERGRGNFPDRFSARQFPNYSSELNVNALLLGDSALYLCASSQLSGLSHNEQFFGPGTRLTVL.

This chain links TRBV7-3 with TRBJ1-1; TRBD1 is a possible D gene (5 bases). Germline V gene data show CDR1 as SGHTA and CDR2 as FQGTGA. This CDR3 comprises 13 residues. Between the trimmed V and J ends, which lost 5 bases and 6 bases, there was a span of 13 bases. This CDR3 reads CASSQERDSEAFF. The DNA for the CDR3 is TGTGCCAGCAGCCAGGAGCGGGACTCTGAAGCTTTCTTT.

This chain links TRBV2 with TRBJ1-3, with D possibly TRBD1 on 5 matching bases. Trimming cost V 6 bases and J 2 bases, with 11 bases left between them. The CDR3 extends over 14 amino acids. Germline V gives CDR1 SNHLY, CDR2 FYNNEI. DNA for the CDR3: TGTGCCAGCAGGCTCCGGGGGGCTGGAAACACCATATATTTT. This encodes CASRLRGAGNTIYF.

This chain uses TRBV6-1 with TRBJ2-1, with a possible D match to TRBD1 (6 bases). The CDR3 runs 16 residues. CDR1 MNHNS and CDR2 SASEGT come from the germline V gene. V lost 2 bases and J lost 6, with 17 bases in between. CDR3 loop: CASSEWGLVLGNEQFF. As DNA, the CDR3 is TGTGCCAGCAGTGAATGGGGGCTAGTTTTAGGCAATGAGCAGTTCTTC.

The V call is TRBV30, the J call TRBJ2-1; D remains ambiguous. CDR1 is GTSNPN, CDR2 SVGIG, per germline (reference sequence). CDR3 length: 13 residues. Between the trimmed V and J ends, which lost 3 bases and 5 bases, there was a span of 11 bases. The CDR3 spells CAWSYGFNNEQFF. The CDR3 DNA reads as TGTGCCTGGAGCTACGGGTTCAACAATGAGCAGTTCTTC.

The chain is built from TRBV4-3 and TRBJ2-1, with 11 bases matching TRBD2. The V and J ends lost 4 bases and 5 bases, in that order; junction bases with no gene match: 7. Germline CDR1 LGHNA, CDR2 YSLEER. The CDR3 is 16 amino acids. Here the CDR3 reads CASSRAGTSGNNEQFF. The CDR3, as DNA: TGCGCCAGCAGCCGAGCCGGGACTAGCGGAAACAATGAGCAGTTCTTC.

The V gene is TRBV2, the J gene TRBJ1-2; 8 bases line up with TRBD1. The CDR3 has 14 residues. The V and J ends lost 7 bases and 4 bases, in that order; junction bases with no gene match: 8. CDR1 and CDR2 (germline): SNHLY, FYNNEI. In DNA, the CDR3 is TGTGCCAGCAAGCTTTCCGGGACAGGCTATGGCTACACCTTC. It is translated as CASKLSGTGYGYTF.

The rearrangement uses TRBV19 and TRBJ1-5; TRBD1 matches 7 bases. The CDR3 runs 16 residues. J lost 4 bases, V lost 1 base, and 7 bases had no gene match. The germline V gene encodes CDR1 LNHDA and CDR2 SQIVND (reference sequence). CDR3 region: CASSIAGGTVNQPQHF. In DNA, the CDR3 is TGTGCCAGTAGTATAGCAGGCGGGACAGTGAATCAGCCCCAGCATTTT.

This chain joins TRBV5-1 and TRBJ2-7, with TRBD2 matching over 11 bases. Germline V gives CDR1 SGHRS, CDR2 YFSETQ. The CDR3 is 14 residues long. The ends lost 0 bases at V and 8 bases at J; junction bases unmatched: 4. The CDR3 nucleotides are TGCGCCAGCAGCTTGGCTAGCGGGAGGAGGCAGCAGTACTTC. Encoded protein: CASSLASGRRQQYF. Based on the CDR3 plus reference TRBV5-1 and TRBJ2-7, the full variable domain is KAGVTQTPRYLIKTRGQQVTLSCSPISGHRSVSWYQQTPGQGLQFLFEYFSETQRNKGNFPGRFSGRQFSNSRSEMNVSTLELGDSALYLCASSLASGRRQQYFGPGTRLTVT.

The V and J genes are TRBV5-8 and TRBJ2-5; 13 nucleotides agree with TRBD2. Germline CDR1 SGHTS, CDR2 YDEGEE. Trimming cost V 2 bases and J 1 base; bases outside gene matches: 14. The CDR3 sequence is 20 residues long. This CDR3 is CASSFSGLAGAPDPQETQYF. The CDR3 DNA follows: TGTGCCAGCAGCTTCAGCGGACTAGCGGGAGCCCCCGACCCCCAAGAGACCCAGTACTTC.

CDR3 amino acids: CASSEGTTGRTPLHF. Here the CDR3 DNA reads TGTGCCAGCAGTGAAGGCACGACAGGTCGCACACCCCTCCACTTT. The chain employs TRBV6-1 and TRBJ1-6, with D possibly matching TRBD1 (6 bases). Trimming cost V 1 base and J 11 bases, with 15 bases left between them. The CDR3 is made up of 15 amino acids. Germline V gene sequence: CDR1 MNHNS, CDR2 SASEGT.

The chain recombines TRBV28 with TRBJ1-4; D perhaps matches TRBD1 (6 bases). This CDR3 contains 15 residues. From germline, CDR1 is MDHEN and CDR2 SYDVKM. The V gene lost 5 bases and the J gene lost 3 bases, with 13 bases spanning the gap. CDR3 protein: CASSQQGTANEKLFF. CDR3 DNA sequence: TGTGCCAGCAGTCAGCAGGGGACGGCTAATGAAAAACTGTTTTTT.

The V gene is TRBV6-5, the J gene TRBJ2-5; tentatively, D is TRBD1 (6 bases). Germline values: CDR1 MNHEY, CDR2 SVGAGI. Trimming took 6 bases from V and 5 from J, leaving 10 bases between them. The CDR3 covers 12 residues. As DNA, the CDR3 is TGTGCCAGCAGCAGGGGTGGGGAGACCCAGTACTTC. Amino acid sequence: CASSRGGETQYF.

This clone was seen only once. CDR3 residues: CASSLVGGSWSEQYF. The CDR3 DNA follows: TGCGCCAGCAGCTTGGTAGGCGGGAGTTGGAGCGAGCAGTACTTC. The V and J genes are TRBV5-1 and TRBJ2-7; TRBD2 agrees at 7 bases. The CDR3 is made up of 15 amino acids. Germline-derived CDR1 and CDR2 are SGHRS and YFSETQ. The V gene end was trimmed by 0 bases and the J gene end by 6 bases; junction bases not matched to a gene: 9.

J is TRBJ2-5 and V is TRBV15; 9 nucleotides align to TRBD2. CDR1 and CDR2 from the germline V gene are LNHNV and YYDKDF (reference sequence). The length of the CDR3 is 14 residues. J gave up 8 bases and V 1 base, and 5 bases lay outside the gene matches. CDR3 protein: CATSRGGTSNTQYF. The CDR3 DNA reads TGTGCCACCAGCAGAGGCGGGACTAGCAACACCCAGTACTTC.

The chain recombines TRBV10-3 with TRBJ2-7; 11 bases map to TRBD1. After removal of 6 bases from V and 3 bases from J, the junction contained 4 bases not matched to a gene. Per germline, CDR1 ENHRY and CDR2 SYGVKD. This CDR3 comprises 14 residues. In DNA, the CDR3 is TGTGCCATCAGGGCCGGGACAGGGGGCTACGAGCAGTACTTC. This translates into CAIRAGTGGYEQYF.

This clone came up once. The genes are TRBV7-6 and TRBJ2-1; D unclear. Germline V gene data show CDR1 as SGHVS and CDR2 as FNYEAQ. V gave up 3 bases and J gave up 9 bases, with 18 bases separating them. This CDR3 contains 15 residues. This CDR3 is CASSLMTGTSAEQFF. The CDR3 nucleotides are TGTGCCAGCAGCTTGATGACTGGAACGTCGGCTGAGCAGTTCTTC.

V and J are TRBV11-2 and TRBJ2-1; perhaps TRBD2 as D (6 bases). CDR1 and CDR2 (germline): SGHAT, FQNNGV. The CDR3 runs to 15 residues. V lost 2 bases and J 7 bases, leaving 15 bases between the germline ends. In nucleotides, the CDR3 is TGTGCCAGCAGCTTACTGCGCGGTGGGGGGAATGAGCAGTTCTTC. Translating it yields CASSLLRGGGNEQFF.

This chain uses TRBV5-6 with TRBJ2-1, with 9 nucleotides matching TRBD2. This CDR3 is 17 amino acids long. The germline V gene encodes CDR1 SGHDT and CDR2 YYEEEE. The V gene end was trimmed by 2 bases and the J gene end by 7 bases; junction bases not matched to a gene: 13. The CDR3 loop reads CASSLSTSGTFFNEQFF. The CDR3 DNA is TGTGCCAGCAGCTTATCGACTAGCGGAACCTTTTTTAATGAGCAGTTCTTC.

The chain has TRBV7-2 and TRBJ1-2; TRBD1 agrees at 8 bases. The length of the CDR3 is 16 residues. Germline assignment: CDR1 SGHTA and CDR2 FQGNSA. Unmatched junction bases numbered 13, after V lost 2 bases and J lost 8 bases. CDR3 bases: TGTGCCAGCAGCTTATTCGGACAGGGTCTCCCACGGGGCTACACCTTC. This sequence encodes CASSLFGQGLPRGYTF.

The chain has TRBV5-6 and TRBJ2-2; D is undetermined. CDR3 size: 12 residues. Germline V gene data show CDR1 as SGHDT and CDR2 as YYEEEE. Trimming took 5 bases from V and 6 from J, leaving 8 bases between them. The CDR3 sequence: CASSRVPGELFF. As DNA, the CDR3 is TGTGCCAGCAGTCGCGTCCCCGGGGAGCTGTTTTTT. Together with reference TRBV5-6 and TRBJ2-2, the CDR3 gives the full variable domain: DAGVTQSPTHLIKTRGQQVTLRCSPKSGHDTVSWYQQALGQGPQFIFQYYEEEERQRGNFPDRFSGHQFPNYSSELNVNALLLGDSALYLCASSRVPGELFFGEGSRLTVL.